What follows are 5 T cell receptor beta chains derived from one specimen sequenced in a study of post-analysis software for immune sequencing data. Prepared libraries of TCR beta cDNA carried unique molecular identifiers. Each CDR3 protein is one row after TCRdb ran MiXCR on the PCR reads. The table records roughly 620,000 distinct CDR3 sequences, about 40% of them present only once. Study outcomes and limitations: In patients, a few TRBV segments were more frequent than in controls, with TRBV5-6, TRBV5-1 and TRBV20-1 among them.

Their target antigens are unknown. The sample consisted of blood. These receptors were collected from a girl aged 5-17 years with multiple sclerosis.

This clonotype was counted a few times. The CDR3 coding sequence is TGTGCCAGCAGCTTACCCCCTGGGAGGGGATCCAAAAACATTCAGTACTTC. This codes for CASSLPPGRGSKNIQYF. The chain couples TRBV7-9 to TRBJ2-4; 7 nucleotides line up with TRBD2. From germline, CDR1 is SEHNR and CDR2 FQNEAQ (reference sequence). The CDR3 contains 17 residues. The V and J ends lost 2 bases and 2 bases, in that order; junction bases with no gene match: 9.

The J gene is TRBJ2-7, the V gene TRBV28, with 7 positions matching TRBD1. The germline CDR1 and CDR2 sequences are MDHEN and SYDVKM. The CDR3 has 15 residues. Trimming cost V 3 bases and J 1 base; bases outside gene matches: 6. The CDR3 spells CASSFQGVVSYEQYF. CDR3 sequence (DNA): TGTGCCAGCAGTTTTCAGGGGGTAGTTTCCTACGAGCAGTACTTC.

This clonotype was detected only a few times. The CDR3 nucleotides are TGTGCCAGCATGGGCAGCTCCTACGAGCAGTACTTC. Its protein is CASMGSSYEQYF. The chain recombines TRBV28 with TRBJ2-7; D not resolved. This CDR3 has 12 residues. Trimming stripped 7 bases from V and 0 bases from J, with 7 bases between. CDR1 and CDR2 from the germline V gene are MDHEN and SYDVKM.

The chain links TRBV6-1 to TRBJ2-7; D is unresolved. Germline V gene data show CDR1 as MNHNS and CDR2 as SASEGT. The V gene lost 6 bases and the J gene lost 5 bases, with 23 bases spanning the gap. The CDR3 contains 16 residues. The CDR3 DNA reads TGTGCCAGCAGCCGTCTCCGGAGTCAACAAACGGACGAGCAGTACTTC. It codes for CASSRLRSQQTDEQYF.

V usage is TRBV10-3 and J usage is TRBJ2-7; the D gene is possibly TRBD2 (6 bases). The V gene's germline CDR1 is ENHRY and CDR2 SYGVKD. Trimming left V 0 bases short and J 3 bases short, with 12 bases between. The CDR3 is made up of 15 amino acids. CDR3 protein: CAISESGRGLYEQYF. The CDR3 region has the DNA TGTGCCATCAGTGAGTCGGGGCGGGGACTCTACGAGCAGTACTTC.